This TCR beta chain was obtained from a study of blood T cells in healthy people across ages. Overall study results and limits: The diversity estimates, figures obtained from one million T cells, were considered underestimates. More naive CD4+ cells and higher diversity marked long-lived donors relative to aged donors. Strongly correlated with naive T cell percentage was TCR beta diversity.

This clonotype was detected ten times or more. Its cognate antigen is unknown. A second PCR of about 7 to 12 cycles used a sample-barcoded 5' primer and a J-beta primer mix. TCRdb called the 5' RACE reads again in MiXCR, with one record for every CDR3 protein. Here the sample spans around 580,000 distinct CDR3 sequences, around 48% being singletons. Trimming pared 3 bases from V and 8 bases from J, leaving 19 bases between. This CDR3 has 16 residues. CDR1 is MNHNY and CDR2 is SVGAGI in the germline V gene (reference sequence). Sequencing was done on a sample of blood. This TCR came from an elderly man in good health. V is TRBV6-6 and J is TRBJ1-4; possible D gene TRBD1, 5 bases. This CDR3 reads CASSYPPGSGQEKLFF. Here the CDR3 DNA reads TGTGCCAGCAGTTATCCCCCAGGGTCAGGGCAGGAAAAACTGTTTTTT.